Below, one T cell receptor beta chain is given with its context. The antigen is undetermined. Tissue processing of the graft released intraepithelial and lamina propria lymphocytes from it. Sequenced by immunoSEQ multiplex PCR; TCRdb stores in-frame clones only, minus some. The sample records around 6,200 clones, 83% being singletons. This sample stems from a study of graft-versus-host responses after intestinal transplantation. Study information: Isolated intestinal, liver-intestinal, or multivisceral transplants were what recipients had. Study-wide findings and caveats: Peak levels of circulating GvH clones tracked with early post-transplant HvG declines.

J lost 7 bases, V lost 4 bases, and 4 bases had no gene match. Germline V gene sequence: CDR1 LNHDA, CDR2 SQIVND (reference sequence). CDR3 size: 14 residues. The sequencing here drew on ileum tissue, taken 307 days after intestinal transplant. The receptor comes from a human patient who received an intestinal transplant, so some T cells may come from the graft donor. The V gene is TRBV19, the J gene TRBJ2-2; 9 nucleotides align to TRBD1. CDR3 region: CASSRDRAGGELFF. DNA for the CDR3: TGTGCCAGTAGTAGGGACAGGGCGGGCGGGGAGCTGTTTTTT. The full variable domain, rest sourced from reference TRBV19 and TRBJ2-2, is DGGITQSPKYLFRKEGQNVTLSCEQNLNHDAMYWYRQDPGQGLRLIYYSQIVNDFQKGDIAEGYSVSREKKESFPLTVTSAQKNPTAFYLCASSRDRAGGELFFGEGSRLTVL.